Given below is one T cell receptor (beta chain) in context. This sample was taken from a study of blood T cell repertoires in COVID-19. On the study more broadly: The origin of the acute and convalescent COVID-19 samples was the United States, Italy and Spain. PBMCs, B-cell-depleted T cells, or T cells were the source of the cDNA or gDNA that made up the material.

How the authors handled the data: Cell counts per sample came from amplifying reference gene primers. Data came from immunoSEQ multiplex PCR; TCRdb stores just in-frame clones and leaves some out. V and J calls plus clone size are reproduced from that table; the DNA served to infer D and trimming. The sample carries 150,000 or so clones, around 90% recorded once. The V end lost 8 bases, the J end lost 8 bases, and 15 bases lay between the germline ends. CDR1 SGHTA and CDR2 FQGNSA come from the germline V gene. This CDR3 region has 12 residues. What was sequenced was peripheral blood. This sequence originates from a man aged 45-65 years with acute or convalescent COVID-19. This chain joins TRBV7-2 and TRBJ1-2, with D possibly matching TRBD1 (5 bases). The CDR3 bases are TGTGCCAGCGGTTCGGGGACTAACGGCTACACCTTC. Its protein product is CASGSGTNGYTF.